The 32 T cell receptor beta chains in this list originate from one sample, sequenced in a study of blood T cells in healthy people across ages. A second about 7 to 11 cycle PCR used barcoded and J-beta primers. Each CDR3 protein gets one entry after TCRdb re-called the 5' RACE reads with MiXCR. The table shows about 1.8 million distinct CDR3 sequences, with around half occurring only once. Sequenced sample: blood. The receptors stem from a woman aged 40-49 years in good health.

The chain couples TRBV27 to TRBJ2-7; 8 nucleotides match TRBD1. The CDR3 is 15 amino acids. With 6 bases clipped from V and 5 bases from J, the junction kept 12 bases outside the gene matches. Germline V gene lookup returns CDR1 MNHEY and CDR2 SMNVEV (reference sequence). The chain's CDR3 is CASSHNPGQEDEQYF. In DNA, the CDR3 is TGTGCCAGCAGCCACAACCCGGGACAGGAGGACGAGCAGTACTTC.

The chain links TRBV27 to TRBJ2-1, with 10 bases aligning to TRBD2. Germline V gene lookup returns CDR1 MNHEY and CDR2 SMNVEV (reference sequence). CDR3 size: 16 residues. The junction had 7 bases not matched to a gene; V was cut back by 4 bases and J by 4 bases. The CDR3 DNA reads TGTGCCAGCAGTTCACCAACTAGCGGGGATTACAATGAGCAGTTCTTC. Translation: CASSSPTSGDYNEQFF.

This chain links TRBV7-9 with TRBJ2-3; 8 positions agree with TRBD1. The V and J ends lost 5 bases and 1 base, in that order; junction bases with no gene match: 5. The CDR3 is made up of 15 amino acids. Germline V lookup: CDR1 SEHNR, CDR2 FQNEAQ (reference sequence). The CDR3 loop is CASSALGQGTDTQYF. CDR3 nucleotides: TGTGCCAGCAGCGCGCTGGGACAGGGCACAGATACGCAGTATTTT.

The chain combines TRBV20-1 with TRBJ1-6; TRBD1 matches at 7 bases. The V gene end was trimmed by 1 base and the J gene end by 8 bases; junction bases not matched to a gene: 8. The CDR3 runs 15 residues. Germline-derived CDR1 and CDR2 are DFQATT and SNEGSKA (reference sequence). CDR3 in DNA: TGCAGTGCTAGAGCGCCGGGACAGAACTATTCACCCCTCCACTTT. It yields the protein CSARAPGQNYSPLHF.

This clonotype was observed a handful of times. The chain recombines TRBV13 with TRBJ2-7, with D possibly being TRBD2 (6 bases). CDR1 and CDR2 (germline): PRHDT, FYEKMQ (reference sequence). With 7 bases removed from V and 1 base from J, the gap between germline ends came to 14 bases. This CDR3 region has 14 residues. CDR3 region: CASNLGGDSYEQYF. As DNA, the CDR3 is TGTGCCAGCAACCTGGGGGGAGATTCCTACGAGCAGTACTTC.

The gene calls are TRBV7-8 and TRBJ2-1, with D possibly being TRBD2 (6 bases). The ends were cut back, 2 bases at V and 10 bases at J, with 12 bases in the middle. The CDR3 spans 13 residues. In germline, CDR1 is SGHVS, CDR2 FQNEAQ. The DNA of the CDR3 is TGTGCCAGCAGCTTACTAGCGAGAAAGGAGCAGTTCTTC. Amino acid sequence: CASSLLARKEQFF.

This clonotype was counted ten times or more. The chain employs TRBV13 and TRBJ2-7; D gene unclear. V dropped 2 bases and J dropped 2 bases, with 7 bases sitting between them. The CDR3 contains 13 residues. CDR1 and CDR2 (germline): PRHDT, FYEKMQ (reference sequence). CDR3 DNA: TGTGCCAGCAGCTTATCCAGGACCTACGAGCAGTACTTC. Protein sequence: CASSLSRTYEQYF.

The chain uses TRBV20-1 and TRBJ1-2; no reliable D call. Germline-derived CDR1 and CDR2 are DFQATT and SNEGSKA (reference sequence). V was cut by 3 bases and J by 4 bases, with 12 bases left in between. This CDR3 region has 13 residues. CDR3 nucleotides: TGCAGTGCTAGTCTTGGGATTTTCTATGGCTACACCTTC. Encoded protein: CSASLGIFYGYTF.

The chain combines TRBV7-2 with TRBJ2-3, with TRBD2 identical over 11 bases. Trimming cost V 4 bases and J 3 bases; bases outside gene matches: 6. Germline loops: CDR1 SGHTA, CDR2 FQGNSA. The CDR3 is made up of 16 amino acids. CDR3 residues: CASSSASGGRTDTQYF. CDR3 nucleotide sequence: TGTGCCAGCAGCTCCGCTAGCGGGGGGAGAACAGATACGCAGTATTTT.

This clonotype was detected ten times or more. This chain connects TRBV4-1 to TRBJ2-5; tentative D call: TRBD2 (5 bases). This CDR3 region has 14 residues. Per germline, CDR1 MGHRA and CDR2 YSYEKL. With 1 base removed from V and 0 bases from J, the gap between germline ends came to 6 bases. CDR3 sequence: CASSQAGNQETQYF. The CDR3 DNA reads TGCGCCAGCAGCCAAGCGGGGAACCAAGAGACCCAGTACTTC.

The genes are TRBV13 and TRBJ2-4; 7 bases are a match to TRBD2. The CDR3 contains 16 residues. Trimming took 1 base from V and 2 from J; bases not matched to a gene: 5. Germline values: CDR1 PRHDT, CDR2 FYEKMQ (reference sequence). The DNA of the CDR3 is TGTGCCAGCAGCTTAGCAGCGGGGACCTCCAAAAACATTCAGTACTTC. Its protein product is CASSLAAGTSKNIQYF.

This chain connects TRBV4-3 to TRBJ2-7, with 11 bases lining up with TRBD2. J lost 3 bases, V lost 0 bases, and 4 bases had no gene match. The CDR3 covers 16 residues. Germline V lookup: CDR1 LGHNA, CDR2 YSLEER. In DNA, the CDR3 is TGCGCCAGCAGCCAAGACCTTGGGACTAGCGGCTACGAGCAGTACTTC. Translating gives CASSQDLGTSGYEQYF.

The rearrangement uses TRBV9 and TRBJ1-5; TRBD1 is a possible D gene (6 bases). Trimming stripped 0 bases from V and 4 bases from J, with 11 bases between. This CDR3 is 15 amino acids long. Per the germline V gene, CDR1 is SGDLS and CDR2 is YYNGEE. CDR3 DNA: TGTGCCAGCAGCGTAGAGGGACACCCTAATCAGCCCCAGCATTTT. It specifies CASSVEGHPNQPQHF.

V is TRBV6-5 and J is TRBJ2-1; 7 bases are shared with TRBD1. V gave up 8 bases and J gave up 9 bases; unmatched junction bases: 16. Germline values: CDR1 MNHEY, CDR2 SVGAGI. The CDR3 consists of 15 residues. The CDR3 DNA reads TGTGCCAGCTCGGGAATGGCGACAGGGCGAGGTGAGCAGTTCTTC. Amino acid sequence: CASSGMATGRGEQFF.

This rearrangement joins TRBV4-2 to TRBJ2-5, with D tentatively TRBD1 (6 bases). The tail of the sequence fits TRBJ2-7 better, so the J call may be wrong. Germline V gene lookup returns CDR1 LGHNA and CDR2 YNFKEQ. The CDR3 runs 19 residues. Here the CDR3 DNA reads TGTGCCAGCAGCCAAGATGGGGGTTACAGGGAGAAAGGAAAATACGAGCAGTACTTC. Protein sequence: CASSQDGGYREKGKYEQYF.

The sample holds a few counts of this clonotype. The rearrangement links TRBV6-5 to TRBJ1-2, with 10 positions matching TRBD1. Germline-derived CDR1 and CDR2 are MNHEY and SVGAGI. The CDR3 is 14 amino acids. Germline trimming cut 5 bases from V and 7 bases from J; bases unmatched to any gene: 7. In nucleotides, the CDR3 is TGTGCCAGCAGTGATTCGGGACAGGGGAGTGGCTACACCTTC. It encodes CASSDSGQGSGYTF.

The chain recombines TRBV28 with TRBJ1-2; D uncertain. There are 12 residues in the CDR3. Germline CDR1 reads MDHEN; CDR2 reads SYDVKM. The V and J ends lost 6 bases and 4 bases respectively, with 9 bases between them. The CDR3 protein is CASSYLSYGYTF. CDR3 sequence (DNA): TGTGCCAGCAGCTACCTTAGCTATGGCTACACCTTC.

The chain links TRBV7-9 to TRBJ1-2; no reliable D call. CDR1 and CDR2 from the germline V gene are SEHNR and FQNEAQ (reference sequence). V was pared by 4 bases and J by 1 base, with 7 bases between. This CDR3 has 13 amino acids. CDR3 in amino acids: CASSSADNYGYTF. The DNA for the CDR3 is TGTGCCAGCAGCTCCGCGGATAACTATGGCTACACCTTC.

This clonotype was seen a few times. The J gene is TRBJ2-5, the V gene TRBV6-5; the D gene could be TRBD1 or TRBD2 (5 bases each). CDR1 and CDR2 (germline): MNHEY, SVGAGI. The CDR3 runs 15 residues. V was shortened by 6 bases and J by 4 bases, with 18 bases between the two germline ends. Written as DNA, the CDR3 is TGTGCCAGCAGAACGGGGCTTCCCTTGACAGAGACCCAGTACTTC. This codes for CASRTGLPLTETQYF.

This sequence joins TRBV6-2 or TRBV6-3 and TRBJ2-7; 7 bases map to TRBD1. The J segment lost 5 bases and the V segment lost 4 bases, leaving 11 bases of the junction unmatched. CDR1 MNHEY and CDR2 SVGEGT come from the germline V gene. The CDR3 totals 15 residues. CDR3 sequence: CASSFLRDSLDEQYF. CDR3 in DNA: TGTGCCAGCAGTTTTCTACGGGACAGTTTAGACGAGCAGTACTTC.

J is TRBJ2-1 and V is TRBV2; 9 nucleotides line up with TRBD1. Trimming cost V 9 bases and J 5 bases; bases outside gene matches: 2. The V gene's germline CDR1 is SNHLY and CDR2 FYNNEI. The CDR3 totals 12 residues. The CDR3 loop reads CARGQGNNEQFF. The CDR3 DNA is TGTGCCAGGGGACAGGGAAACAATGAGCAGTTCTTC.

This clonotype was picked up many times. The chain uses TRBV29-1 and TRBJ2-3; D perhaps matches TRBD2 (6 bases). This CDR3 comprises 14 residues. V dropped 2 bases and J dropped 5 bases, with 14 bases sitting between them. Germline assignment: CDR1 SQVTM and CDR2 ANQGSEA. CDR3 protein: CSVERGKGGDTQYF. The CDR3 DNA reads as TGCAGCGTTGAACGGGGGAAAGGTGGAGATACGCAGTATTTT.

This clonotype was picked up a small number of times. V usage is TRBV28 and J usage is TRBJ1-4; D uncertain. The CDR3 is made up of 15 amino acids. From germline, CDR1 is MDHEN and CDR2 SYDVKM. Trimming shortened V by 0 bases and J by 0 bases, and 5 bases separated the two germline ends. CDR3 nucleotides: TGTGCCAGCAGTTTATGGCAGTCAACTAATGAAAAACTGTTTTTT. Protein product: CASSLWQSTNEKLFF.

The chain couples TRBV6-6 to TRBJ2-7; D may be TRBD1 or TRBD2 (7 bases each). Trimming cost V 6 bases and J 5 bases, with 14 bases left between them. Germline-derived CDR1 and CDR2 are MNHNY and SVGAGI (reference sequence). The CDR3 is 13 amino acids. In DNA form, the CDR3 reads TGTGCCAGCAGCAACAGGGGAGGGGACGAGCAGTACTTC. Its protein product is CASSNRGGDEQYF.

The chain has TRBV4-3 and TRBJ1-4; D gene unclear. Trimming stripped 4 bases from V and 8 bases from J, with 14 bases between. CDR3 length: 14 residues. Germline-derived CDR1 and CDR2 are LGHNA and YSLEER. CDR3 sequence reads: CASSLGRAKEKLFF. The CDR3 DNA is TGCGCCAGCAGCCTGGGTAGGGCGAAGGAAAAACTGTTTTTT.

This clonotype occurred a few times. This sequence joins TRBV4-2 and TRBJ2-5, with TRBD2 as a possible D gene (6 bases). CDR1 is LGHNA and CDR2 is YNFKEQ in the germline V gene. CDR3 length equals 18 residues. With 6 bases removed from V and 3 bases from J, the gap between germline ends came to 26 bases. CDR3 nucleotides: TGTGCCAGCAGTCACCCTTTAAGCCGCGGGGTGTCCGAAGAGACCCAGTACTTC. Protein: CASSHPLSRGVSEETQYF.

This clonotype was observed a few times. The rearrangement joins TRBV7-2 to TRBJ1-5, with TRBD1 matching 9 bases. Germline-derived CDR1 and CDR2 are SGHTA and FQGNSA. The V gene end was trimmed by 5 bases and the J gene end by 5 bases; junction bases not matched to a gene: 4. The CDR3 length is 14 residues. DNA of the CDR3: TGTGCCAGCAGCCTGGGACAGGGTCATCAGCCCCAGCATTTT. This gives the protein CASSLGQGHQPQHF.

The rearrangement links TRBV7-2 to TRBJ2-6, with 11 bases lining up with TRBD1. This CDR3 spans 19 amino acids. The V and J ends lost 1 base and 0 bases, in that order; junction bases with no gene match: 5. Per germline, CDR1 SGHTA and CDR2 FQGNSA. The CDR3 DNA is TGTGCCAGCAGCTTAGTTGGGACAGGGGGGAGCTCTGGGGCCAACGTCCTGACTTTC. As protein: CASSLVGTGGSSGANVLTF.

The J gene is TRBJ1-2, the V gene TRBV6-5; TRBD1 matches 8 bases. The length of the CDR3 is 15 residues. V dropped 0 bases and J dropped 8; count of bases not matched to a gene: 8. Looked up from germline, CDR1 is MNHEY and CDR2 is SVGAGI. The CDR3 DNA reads TGTGCCAGCAGTTACTCGGGGAGAAGGACAGGGGGCTACACCTTC. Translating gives CASSYSGRRTGGYTF.

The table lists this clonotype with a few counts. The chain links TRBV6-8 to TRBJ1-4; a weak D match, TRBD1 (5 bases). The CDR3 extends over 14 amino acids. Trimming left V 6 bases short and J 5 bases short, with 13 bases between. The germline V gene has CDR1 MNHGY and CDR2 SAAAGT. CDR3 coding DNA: TGTGCCAGCAGCACTTTGTCAGGGAATGAAAAACTGTTTTTT. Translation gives CASSTLSGNEKLFF.

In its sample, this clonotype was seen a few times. The CDR3 spells CSARPGLAGGSSSYNEQFF. The CDR3 DNA reads TGCAGTGCTAGACCCGGACTAGCGGGGGGCTCGAGCTCCTACAATGAGCAGTTCTTC. J is TRBJ2-1 and V is TRBV20-1, with 14 bases aligning to TRBD2. V shed 2 bases and J 0 bases; nucleotides not matched to a gene: 9. This CDR3 comprises 19 residues. Looked up from germline, CDR1 is DFQATT and CDR2 is SNEGSKA (reference sequence).

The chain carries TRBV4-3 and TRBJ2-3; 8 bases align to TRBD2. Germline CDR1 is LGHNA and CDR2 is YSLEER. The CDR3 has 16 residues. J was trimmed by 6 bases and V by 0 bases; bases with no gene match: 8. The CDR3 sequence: CASSQESYGGGDTQYF. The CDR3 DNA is TGCGCCAGCAGCCAAGAGTCATACGGGGGGGGTGATACGCAGTATTTT.